This TCR beta chain was sequenced in a study of early T cells in non-severe SARS-CoV-2 infection. General study findings and limits: Sequences matched to VDJdb favored anti-spike CD8 responses, while private and CD4 specificities were missed.

This clonotype was recorded many times. Its antigen remains unidentified. The CDR3 covers 15 residues. Germline lookup yields CDR1 SGHTA and CDR2 FQGTGA. V was clipped by 2 bases and J by 2 bases, with 13 bases between them. TCRdb reprocessed the 5' RACE reads via MiXCR and lists one record per CDR3 protein. The sample yields 40,000 to 60,000 distinct CDR3 sequences, approximately 12% seen once. Input material: whole blood. This clonotype was sampled from an adult who was a healthcare worker with PCR-confirmed SARS-CoV-2 infection or an uninfected control (not recorded which). The chain links TRBV7-3 to TRBJ2-7; perhaps TRBD1 as D (6 bases). CDR3 nucleotide sequence: TGTGCCAGCAGCTTAGGAAGACAGGCTACCTACGAGCAGTACTTC. As protein: CASSLGRQATYEQYF.